Listed here is a single TCR beta chain. Its antigen is still unknown. No base qualities exist here, and no much larger clone lies one base off it. From the cysteine through the phenylalanine, the CDR3 covers 16 amino acids. The retained sequence is limited to the CDR3, 48 bases, with the frame set at the first base. The germline V gene (reference sequence) specifies SEHNR as CDR1 and FQNEAQ as CDR2. Relative to germline, V is 0 bases shorter and J is 4 bases shorter, with 16 bases between their ends. The source of the sample is a study of T cell changes during pregnancy in multiple sclerosis (dated by TCRdb to the late 2010s). Turning to the overall study: Changes in the T cell repertoire over the course of pregnancy were examined in this study in women with multiple sclerosis.

The library was built by means of the immunoSEQ multiplex PCR assay. This immuneACCESS table, as held by TCRdb, lists in-frame sequences with V and J called but not all clones. Of the missing ones, under half trace to an unresolved V gene in checked studies; the others have no known cause. This sample comprises approximately 130,000 clones, about 96% of them detected only once. More than 0.4% of the sample belongs to the ten largest clones. This clonotype originated in a female donor with multiple sclerosis, enrolled in a pregnancy study. Recombination joined TRBV7-9 with TRBJ2-7; a tentative D match to TRBD2 spans 5 bases. The sequences come from peripheral blood, collected after pregnancy. At the DNA level, the sequence is TGTGCCAGCAGCTTAGCGGGGAGTAGCTCCCATTACGAGCAGTACTTC. This gives the protein CASSLAGSSSHYEQYF. Reference TRBV7-9 and TRBJ2-7 proteins supply the regions before and after the CDR3; the full variable domain is: DTGVSQNPRHKITKRGQNVTFRCDPISEHNRLYWYRQTLGQGPEFLTYFQNEAQLEKSRLLSDRFSAERPKGSFSTLEIQRTEQGDSAMYLCASSLAGSSSHYEQYFGPGTRLTVT.